The 32 T cell receptor beta chains reported below all come from one sample, sequenced in a study of Graves' ophthalmopathy and Graves' hyperthyroidism. The authors amplified TCR beta CDR3 regions, and they did so from RNA transcripts for repertoire sequencing. HTBI primers primed a first-round RT-PCR, and a second-round multiplex PCR followed. In TCRdb, the multiplex PCR reads were re-called with MiXCR into one record per CDR3 protein. There are about 1.2 million distinct CDR3 sequences in the sample; less than 45% occur only once, and around 10% lies in the top ten. Sequencing was performed on peripheral blood or thyroid tissue (not recorded which). Receptor source: an adult man with Graves' hyperthyroidism.

This clonotype was recorded many times. The chain uses TRBV6-5 and TRBJ2-2; unclear D gene. This CDR3 has 16 amino acids. Trimming stripped 2 bases from V and 5 bases from J, with 15 bases between. Germline values: CDR1 MNHEY, CDR2 SVGAGI. CDR3: CASSYRVATGTGELFF. CDR3 bases: TGTGCCAGCAGTTACCGTGTTGCCACCGGTACCGGGGAGCTGTTTTTT.

In this sample, this clonotype turned up many times. The chain links TRBV5-1 to TRBJ2-2; perhaps TRBD2 as D (6 bases). This CDR3 has 17 amino acids. The germline V and J ends were trimmed by 1 base and 2 bases, with 15 bases remaining between them. The germline V gene encodes CDR1 SGHRS and CDR2 YFSETQ. This CDR3 is CASSLSWGDRNTGELFF. The CDR3 DNA reads as TGCGCCAGCAGCTTGTCGTGGGGGGACCGAAACACCGGGGAGCTGTTTTTT.

This clonotype was counted only a few times. The V and J genes are TRBV4-3 and TRBJ1-2, with D perhaps TRBD1 (5 bases). Germline V CDR1 and CDR2: LGHNA, YSLEER. This CDR3 is 15 amino acids long. V lost 1 base and J 8 bases, leaving 17 bases between the germline ends. This CDR3 is CASSQVVQDRGGYTF. The CDR3 DNA sequence: TGCGCCAGCAGCCAAGTAGTACAGGACCGTGGGGGCTACACCTTC.

This clonotype was seen only once. CDR3 region: CASSPYRIGSNYGYTF. As DNA, the CDR3 is TGTGCCAGCAGCCCATACCGGATCGGCTCTAACTATGGCTACACCTTC. The chain uses TRBV5-5 and TRBJ1-2; D remains ambiguous. Germline CDR1 is SGHKS and CDR2 is YYEKEE (reference sequence). This CDR3 is built from 16 residues. V dropped 4 bases and J dropped 0 bases, with 16 bases sitting between them.

The V gene is TRBV20-1, the J gene TRBJ2-5, with D possibly called TRBD1 or TRBD2 (6 bases each). CDR1 is DFQATT, CDR2 SNEGSKA, per germline (reference sequence). The CDR3 has 14 residues. The V end lost 6 bases, the J end lost 0 bases, and 14 bases lay between the germline ends. CDR3 region: CSANSGANQETQYF. The CDR3, as DNA: TGCAGTGCAAACTCGGGGGCGAACCAAGAGACCCAGTACTTC.

To note about this clonotype: A read error may account for a junction end that differs from germline. The chain has TRBV10-3 and TRBJ2-7; D uncertain. The CDR3 has 15 amino acids. Germline V gene data show CDR1 as ENHRY and CDR2 as SYGVKD. The CDR3 sequence: CASSDDNLLTYEQYF. The CDR3 coding sequence is TGTGCCAGCAGTGACGACAACTTACTGACTTACGAGCAGTACTTC.

The chain is built from TRBV29-1 and TRBJ2-5, with D perhaps TRBD1 or TRBD2 (5 bases each). Germline CDR1 SQVTM, CDR2 ANQGSEA. This CDR3 has 16 residues. The V and J ends lost 1 base and 5 bases respectively, with 20 bases between them. CDR3: CSVEGGRVRALETQYF. The CDR3 bases are TGCAGCGTTGAAGGAGGCAGGGTGCGGGCCTTGGAGACCCAGTACTTC.

This chain joins TRBV29-1 and TRBJ1-6; D is undetermined. With 6 bases removed from V and 7 bases from J, the gap between germline ends came to 7 bases. CDR3 size: 11 residues. Germline V gene sequence: CDR1 SQVTM, CDR2 ANQGSEA. CDR3 loop: CSVEANSPLHF. CDR3 nucleotides: TGCAGCGTAGAGGCAAATTCACCCCTCCACTTT.

V and J are TRBV7-2 and TRBJ2-5, with a tentative D call TRBD2 (6 bases). Trimming left V 1 base short and J 9 bases short, with 15 bases between. The CDR3 has 14 amino acids. The germline gives CDR1 SGHTA, CDR2 FQGNSA. Written as DNA, the CDR3 is TGTGCCAGCAGCTTAGGCGGGACTTCTGAGGCCCAGTACTTC. Protein: CASSLGGTSEAQYF. Combining the CDR3 with reference TRBV7-2 and TRBJ2-5 gives the whole variable domain GAGVSQSPSNKVTEKGKDVELRCDPISGHTALYWYRQSLGQGLEFLIYFQGNSAPDKSGLPSDRFSAERTGGSVSTLTIQRTQQEDSAVYLCASSLGGTSEAQYFGPGTRLLVL.

This clonotype occurred many times. V and J are TRBV12-3 or TRBV12-4 and TRBJ1-5; D gene uncertain. V lost 1 base, J lost 8 bases, and 15 bases lay in between. This CDR3 has 15 amino acids. CDR3 protein: CASSLVLGREKPQHF. The CDR3 DNA is TGTGCCAGCAGTTTAGTTTTAGGGCGAGAGAAGCCCCAGCATTTT.

The chain has TRBV25-1 and TRBJ1-3, with TRBD1 matching 7 bases. V lost 9 bases, J lost 8 bases, and 22 bases stayed unmatched. Germline values: CDR1 MGHDK, CDR2 SYGVNS. The CDR3 is 17 amino acids. The CDR3 sequence: CASRSGTEKNYGYTIYF. CDR3 bases: TGTGCCAGTCGATCCGGGACAGAGAAAAACTATGGCTACACCATATATTTT.

The V and J genes are TRBV7-9 and TRBJ1-2; no clear D gene. Trimming took off 5 bases at V and 3 bases at J, with 13 bases between the two ends. From germline, CDR1 is SEHNR and CDR2 FQNEAQ (reference sequence). The CDR3 length is 14 residues. CDR3 in amino acids: CASSRGLVDYGYTF. The CDR3 DNA is TGTGCCAGCAGCAGAGGGTTAGTCGACTATGGCTACACCTTC.

Regarding this clonotype: This may come from a read error, since a much larger clone is one base off. In DNA form, the CDR3 reads TGTGCCAGCAGCTCATTCCCTATGGGGCCGAACGATAGCGGAAATTCACCCCTCTACTTT. It is translated as CASSSFPMGPNDSGNSPLYF. The V call is TRBV7-2, the J call TRBJ1-6; D is perhaps TRBD1 (5 bases). This CDR3 has 20 amino acids. The germline V gene has CDR1 SGHTA and CDR2 FQGNSA. Supplemented by reference TRBV7-2 and TRBJ1-6, the full variable domain reads GAGVSQSPSNKVTEKGKDVELRCDPISGHTALYWYRQSLGQGLEFLIYFQGNSAPDKSGLPSDRFSAERTGGSVSTLTIQRTQQEDSAVYLCASSSFPMGPNDSGNSPLYFGNGTRLTVT.

In its sample, this clonotype was seen many times. The V gene is TRBV5-1, the J gene TRBJ2-7, with 7 positions matching TRBD1. The CDR3 runs 12 residues. Looked up from germline, CDR1 is SGHRS and CDR2 is YFSETQ. V was clipped by 2 bases and J by 7 bases; unmatched bases: 3. The CDR3: CASSFQGDEQYF. CDR3 DNA sequence: TGCGCCAGCAGCTTTCAGGGGGATGAGCAGTACTTC.

This clonotype was counted many times. One end of the junction varies from germline; a read error may be responsible. The chain joins TRBV2 to TRBJ1-1; TRBD1 agrees at 7 bases. CDR3 length equals 12 residues. The V gene's germline CDR1 is SNHLY and CDR2 FYNNEI. The CDR3 DNA is TGTGCCAGCGACAGGGTGAAGACTGAAGCTTTCTTT. Translating it yields CASDRVKTEAFF.

The genes are TRBV19 and TRBJ2-2; D remains unclear. The CDR3 loop spans 15 amino acids. Germline lookup yields CDR1 LNHDA and CDR2 SQIVND (reference sequence). The V gene lost 9 bases and the J gene lost 1 base, with 15 bases spanning the gap. This CDR3 reads CASQPGPKNTGELFF. The CDR3 coding sequence is TGTGCCAGCCAGCCCGGACCGAAGAACACCGGGGAGCTGTTTTTT.

The rearrangement joins TRBV7-2 to TRBJ1-5; no clear D gene. This CDR3 is 13 amino acids long. Trimming removed 1 base from V and 11 bases from J, with 12 bases in between. From germline, CDR1 is SGHTA and CDR2 FQGNSA. The CDR3, as DNA: TGTGCCAGCAGCTTAGGACTGGTAGAGACCCAGCATTTT. Its protein is CASSLGLVETQHF. Complete variable domain (other parts from reference TRBV7-2 and TRBJ1-5): GAGVSQSPSNKVTEKGKDVELRCDPISGHTALYWYRQSLGQGLEFLIYFQGNSAPDKSGLPSDRFSAERTGGSVSTLTIQRTQQEDSAVYLCASSLGLVETQHFGDGTRLSIL.

Notes on this clonotype: This may come from a read error, since a much larger clone is one base off. V usage is TRBV20-1 and J usage is TRBJ2-2, with D uncertain. The CDR3 sequence is 14 residues long. V was pared by 3 bases and J by 4 bases, with 12 bases between. The germline CDR1 and CDR2 sequences are DFQATT and SNEGSKA (reference sequence). The DNA for the CDR3 is TGCAGTGCTAGGCATAGGCCGGGCACCGGGGAGCTGTTTTTT. As protein: CSARHRPGTGELFF.

This clonotype showed up many times. This chain connects TRBV9 to TRBJ1-1; D gene ambiguous. The CDR3 has 13 amino acids. In germline, CDR1 is SGDLS, CDR2 YYNGEE. Trimming pared 0 bases from V and 3 bases from J, leaving 6 bases between. DNA of the CDR3: TGTGCCAGCAGCGTAGAAATGGACACTGAAGCTTTCTTT. Translated: CASSVEMDTEAFF. Drawing the rest from reference TRBV9 and TRBJ1-1, the complete variable domain is DSGVTQTPKHLITATGQRVTLRCSPRSGDLSVYWYQQSLDQGLQFLIQYYNGEERAKGNILERFSAQQFPDLHSELNLSSLELGDSALYFCASSVEMDTEAFFGQGTRLTVV.

CDR3 sequence: CASSYSGTGGFGNTIYF. As DNA, the CDR3 is TGTGCCAGCAGTTACTCGGGGACAGGGGGCTTTGGAAACACCATATATTTT. J is TRBJ1-3 and V is TRBV6-5; 12 bases are shared with TRBD1. The CDR3 has 17 residues. After removal of 0 bases from V and 3 bases from J, the junction contained 3 bases not matched to a gene. Germline CDR1 MNHEY, CDR2 SVGAGI.

This clonotype was observed at least ten times. The V gene is TRBV7-2, the J gene TRBJ2-7; D remains unclear. The CDR3 is 14 amino acids. The germline gives CDR1 SGHTA, CDR2 FQGNSA. The V gene lost 5 bases and the J gene lost 3 bases, with 14 bases spanning the gap. CDR3 in amino acids: CASSGYPTGYEQYF. The CDR3, as DNA: TGTGCCAGCAGCGGATACCCTACGGGCTACGAGCAGTACTTC.

Remarks on this clonotype: One end of the junction varies from germline; a read error may be responsible. The J gene is TRBJ1-5, the V gene TRBV12-3 or TRBV12-4; no firm D call. The CDR3 extends over 14 amino acids. The CDR3 region has the DNA TGTACCAGCAGAGTGGGTAATAGCAATCAGCCCCAGCATTTT. It specifies CTSRVGNSNQPQHF.

In its sample, this clonotype was seen a few times. This chain uses TRBV7-2 with TRBJ2-7, with 10 bases matching TRBD2. The germline CDR1 and CDR2 sequences are SGHTA and FQGNSA. V gave up 5 bases and J gave up 5 bases; unmatched junction bases: 6. The CDR3 is 14 residues long. The CDR3 here is CASSQETSGDEQYF. The DNA of the CDR3 is TGTGCCAGCAGCCAAGAAACTAGCGGGGACGAGCAGTACTTC.

This clonotype came up a few times. The CDR3, as DNA: TGTGCCAGCACTACTCCTCAGACAGGGGGCGAATTCTTT. It encodes CASTTPQTGGEFF. The chain employs TRBV6-2 or TRBV6-3 and TRBJ1-1; TRBD1 agrees at 10 bases. Germline trimming cut 7 bases from V and 14 bases from J; bases unmatched to any gene: 13. CDR1 is MNHEY and CDR2 is SVGEGT in the germline V gene. CDR3 length equals 13 residues.

V is TRBV15 and J is TRBJ2-5; D call uncertain. Germline V CDR1 and CDR2: LNHNV, YYDKDF (reference sequence). Trimming took 3 bases from V and 5 from J, leaving 13 bases between them. This CDR3 comprises 14 residues. The CDR3 sequence is CATSSDGPRETQYF. CDR3 nucleotide sequence: TGTGCCACCAGCAGCGACGGGCCCAGGGAGACCCAGTACTTC.

For this clonotype: A much more abundant neighbour one base away suggests this may be a read error. The J gene is TRBJ2-5, the V gene TRBV20-1; 10 bases are a match to TRBD1. Germline CDR1 is DFQATT and CDR2 is SNEGSKA (reference sequence). CDR3 length: 14 amino acids. The CDR3 spells CSAGDGQGDETQYF. The CDR3 DNA reads as TGCAGTGCTGGAGATGGACAGGGGGATGAGACCCAGTACTTC.

The genes are TRBV25-1 and TRBJ1-6, with TRBD1 matching over 7 bases. The CDR3 spans 12 residues. J was trimmed by 7 bases and V by 11 bases; bases with no gene match: 5. Looked up from germline, CDR1 is MGHDK and CDR2 is SYGVNS. CDR3 coding DNA: TGTGCCCGAGGACAGGACAATTCACCCCTCCACTTT. Encoded protein: CARGQDNSPLHF.

V and J are TRBV2 and TRBJ2-5; possibly TRBD1 or TRBD2 for D (5 bases each). Deletions cut 8 bases from V and 3 bases from J, with 28 bases between. Germline V gives CDR1 SNHLY, CDR2 FYNNEI. The CDR3 runs 18 residues. Written as DNA, the CDR3 is TGTGCCAGCGATACCAGAGAGGGGCAGAACACCGGGGAAGAGACCCAGTACTTC. Translated: CASDTREGQNTGEETQYF.

The V and J genes are TRBV7-2 and TRBJ1-5, with 9 nucleotides matching TRBD1. Germline V gene data show CDR1 as SGHTA and CDR2 as FQGNSA. The V segment lost 1 base and the J segment 1 base; nucleotides outside the gene matches: 8. The CDR3 runs 18 residues. CDR3 loop: CASSLEGTGGMSNQPQHF. The CDR3 bases are TGTGCCAGCAGCTTAGAAGGCACAGGGGGCATGAGCAATCAGCCCCAGCATTTT.

The rearrangement joins TRBV25-1 to TRBJ2-5; TRBD1 matches at 9 bases. This CDR3 comprises 15 residues. Germline trimming cut 4 bases from V and 1 base from J; bases unmatched to any gene: 4. Germline values: CDR1 MGHDK, CDR2 SYGVNS. The CDR3 region is CASSGRTGVQETQYF. The CDR3 bases are TGTGCCAGCAGTGGGCGGACAGGGGTCCAAGAGACCCAGTACTTC.

The V and J genes are TRBV4-1 and TRBJ1-2; no firm D call. V was pared by 2 bases and J by 6 bases, with 19 bases between. The CDR3 has 16 residues. Germline V lookup: CDR1 MGHRA, CDR2 YSYEKL. In DNA form, the CDR3 reads TGCGCCAGCAGCCAATATAAGGGTCGAGGGATGGATGGCTACACCTTC. Protein: CASSQYKGRGMDGYTF.

This chain uses TRBV7-9 with TRBJ2-1; 7 positions agree with TRBD1. V trimming: 4 bases; J trimming: 4 bases; junction bases outside the gene matches: 7. There are 15 residues in the CDR3. CDR1 is SEHNR, CDR2 FQNEAQ, per germline (reference sequence). CDR3 nucleotide sequence: TGTGCCAGCAGCTCCCGGGACAGTGGATACAATGAGCAGTTCTTC. Encoded protein: CASSSRDSGYNEQFF.